Sequencing of this TCR beta chain was carried out in a study of early T cells in non-severe SARS-CoV-2 infection. For the study at large: RNA in bulk from unsorted whole blood was sequenced, and chains were unpaired. Study-level points and caveats: CD4 and private specificities were missed by VDJdb matching, which favored anti-spike CD8 responses.

Unique molecular identifiers were added to individual cDNA molecules. TCRdb re-analysed the 5' RACE reads in MiXCR, keeping a single row per CDR3 protein. Of fewer than 120,000 distinct CDR3 sequences in the sample, roughly 12% were seen once. Germline V gene sequence: CDR1 DFQATT, CDR2 SNEGSKA (reference sequence). The CDR3 consists of 15 residues. J lost 8 bases, V lost 2 bases, and 11 bases had no gene match. To note about this clonotype: Antigen specificity is unknown.

The genes are TRBV20-1 and TRBJ2-3; 9 nucleotides agree with TRBD2. Specimen: whole blood, collected at baseline. The clonotype comes from an adult who was a healthcare worker with PCR-confirmed SARS-CoV-2 infection or an uninfected control (not recorded which). CDR3: CSARYPASGDGTQYF. The CDR3 DNA is TGCAGTGCTAGATACCCGGCTAGCGGGGATGGTACGCAGTATTTT.